One sample yielded the 16 T cell receptor beta chains listed below, sequenced in a study of OX40 agonist ivuxolimab in advanced cancers. TCRdb keeps only in-frame clones here, not all; method: immunoSEQ multiplex PCR. Of some 11,000 clones in the sample, roughly 77% were seen once. This specimen consisted of CD4+ or CD8+ T cells sorted from blood, obtained in a trial of the OX40 agonist ivuxolimab. The receptor source for this set is an adult with an advanced solid tumor such as melanoma, head and neck, liver or kidney cancer.

The J gene is TRBJ2-1, the V gene TRBV5-1; 12 bases map to TRBD2. The CDR3 loop spans 15 amino acids. The germline V gene has CDR1 SGHRS and CDR2 YFSETQ. V was pared by 3 bases and J by 4 bases, with 2 bases of the junction left unmatched. The CDR3 here is CASSSGLAGYNEQFF. For the CDR3, the DNA is TGCGCCAGCAGCTCGGGACTAGCGGGTTACAATGAGCAGTTCTTC.

The table lists this clone with a count of one. The chain couples TRBV6-5 to TRBJ1-2, with D tentatively TRBD1 (6 bases). This CDR3 contains 11 residues. Trimming shortened V by 5 bases and J by 8 bases, and 9 bases separated the two germline ends. Per germline, CDR1 MNHEY and CDR2 SVGAGI. The DNA of the CDR3 is TGTGCCAGCAGTCAGGGGTTAGGCTACACCTTC. This translates into CASSQGLGYTF.

The V call is TRBV5-4, the J call TRBJ2-5; tentative D call: TRBD1 (5 bases). The germline V gene encodes CDR1 SGHNT and CDR2 YYREEE (reference sequence). The V end was cut by 2 bases, the J end by 5 bases, with 10 bases between. The CDR3 has 13 residues. The chain's CDR3 is CASSFWGWETQYF. In DNA form, the CDR3 reads TGTGCCAGCAGCTTTTGGGGCTGGGAGACCCAGTACTTC.

The chain uses TRBV7-3 and TRBJ2-5, with 8 bases identical to TRBD2. Looked up from germline, CDR1 is SGHTA and CDR2 is FQGTGA. The CDR3 sequence is 15 residues long. V was clipped by 2 bases and J by 5 bases; unmatched bases: 7. The CDR3 reads CASSLYGGELETQYF. The DNA for the CDR3 is TGTGCCAGCAGCTTATACGGGGGGGAGTTGGAGACCCAGTACTTC. The variable domain in full, completed from reference TRBV7-3 and TRBJ2-5, reads GAGVSQTPSNKVTEKGKYVELRCDPISGHTALYWYRQSLGQGPEFLIYFQGTGAADDSGLPNDRFFAVRPEGSVSTLKIQRTERGDSAVYLCASSLYGGELETQYFGPGTRLLVL.

The J gene is TRBJ2-7, the V gene TRBV29-1; D is tentatively TRBD1 or TRBD2 (5 bases each). The CDR3 has 12 amino acids. V was trimmed by 1 base and J by 3 bases, leaving 7 bases between them. Looked up from germline, CDR1 is SQVTM and CDR2 is ANQGSEA. The CDR3 region has the DNA TGCAGCGTTGAAGCAGGGAGCTACGAGCAGTACTTC. Protein sequence: CSVEAGSYEQYF.

This clone has a handful of counts. The same CDR3 arises from other DNA sequences in this sample as well. DNA of the CDR3: TGCGCCAGCAGCTTGTTACAGGGACGGGATGAGCAGTTCTTC. It encodes CASSLLQGRDEQFF. The genes are TRBV5-1 and TRBJ2-1, with a possible D match to TRBD1 (6 bases). The CDR3 loop spans 14 amino acids. Germline CDR1 is SGHRS and CDR2 is YFSETQ. Trimming shortened V by 1 base and J by 8 bases, and 13 bases separated the two germline ends.

J is TRBJ2-1 and V is TRBV27, with 7 bases identical to TRBD1. The germline V gene has CDR1 MNHEY and CDR2 SMNVEV (reference sequence). The CDR3 totals 14 residues. J lost 7 bases, V lost 5 bases, and 8 bases had no gene match. The CDR3 DNA is TGTGCCAGCAGTACGATACAGGGGACAAATGAGCAGTTCTTC. Translating gives CASSTIQGTNEQFF.

J is TRBJ2-1 and V is TRBV9, with D tentatively TRBD2 (7 bases). The CDR3 length is 15 residues. Trimming took off 0 bases at V and 5 bases at J, with 12 bases between the two ends. Looked up from germline, CDR1 is SGDLS and CDR2 is YYNGEE. CDR3 amino acids: CASSVGGGPHNEQFF. The CDR3 coding sequence is TGTGCCAGCAGCGTAGGGGGGGGCCCCCACAATGAGCAGTTCTTC.

The J gene is TRBJ2-4, the V gene TRBV27, with 8 bases that match TRBD2. The CDR3 is 15 residues long. The ends lost 9 bases at V and 0 bases at J; junction bases unmatched: 7. The germline CDR1 and CDR2 sequences are MNHEY and SMNVEV (reference sequence). Here the CDR3 reads CARARGGIAKNIQYF. The CDR3, as DNA: TGTGCCAGAGCCCGGGGGGGAATAGCCAAAAACATTCAGTACTTC.

V usage is TRBV27 and J usage is TRBJ2-7; possible D gene TRBD1, 5 bases. Germline loops: CDR1 MNHEY, CDR2 SMNVEV (reference sequence). Trimming removed 0 bases from V and 5 bases from J, with 11 bases in between. The CDR3 totals 14 residues. CDR3 sequence reads: CASSLSGAVHEQYF. CDR3 DNA sequence: TGTGCCAGCAGTTTATCAGGGGCCGTCCACGAGCAGTACTTC.

This chain joins TRBV5-1 and TRBJ2-7; D is undetermined. Germline V gene data show CDR1 as SGHRS and CDR2 as YFSETQ. V lost 4 bases, J lost 1 base, and 9 bases lay in between. This CDR3 region has 13 residues. This CDR3 reads CASSPSSSYEQYF. CDR3 DNA sequence: TGCGCCAGCAGCCCCTCTAGTTCCTACGAGCAGTACTTC.

This clone has only a few counts. This sequence joins TRBV28 and TRBJ2-3; TRBD1 or TRBD2 may be the D gene (5 bases each). This CDR3 has 15 amino acids. V shed 6 bases and J shed 0 bases, with 13 bases lying between them. Germline V CDR1 and CDR2: MDHEN, SYDVKM. The CDR3 bases are TGTGCCAGCAGGCATGGGACGATAAGCACAGATACGCAGTATTTT. This codes for CASRHGTISTDTQYF. The variable domain in full, with the rest retrieved from reference TRBV28 and TRBJ2-3, is DVKVTQSSRYLVKRTGEKVFLECVQDMDHENMFWYRQDPGLGLRLIYFSYDVKMKEKGDIPEGYSVSREKKERFSLILESASTNQTSMYLCASRHGTISTDTQYFGPGTRLTVL.

The chain carries TRBV4-2 and TRBJ1-2, with D unclear. V was shortened by 3 bases and J by 2 bases, with 4 bases between the two germline ends. CDR3 length: 12 amino acids. Germline CDR1 reads LGHNA; CDR2 reads YNFKEQ. The CDR3, as DNA: TGTGCCAGCAGCCAGGAGAACTATGGCTACACCTTC. It yields the protein CASSQENYGYTF.

This chain joins TRBV6-6 and TRBJ1-5; D gene unclear. V was cut by 3 bases and J by 5 bases, with 8 bases left in between. The germline V gene has CDR1 MNHNY and CDR2 SVGAGI (reference sequence). CDR3 length equals 13 residues. The CDR3 sequence: CASSYLADQPQHF. DNA for the CDR3: TGTGCCAGCAGTTATCTAGCAGATCAGCCCCAGCATTTT.

The gene calls are TRBV6-5 and TRBJ2-5; weak D call: TRBD1 (6 bases). CDR1 MNHEY and CDR2 SVGAGI come from the germline V gene. V lost 5 bases and J lost 2, with 9 bases in between. The CDR3 length is 13 residues. The CDR3 nucleotides read TGTGCCAGCAGTCCGACAGGACAAGAGACCCAGTACTTC. Protein sequence: CASSPTGQETQYF.

Here the CDR3 reads CASSLSRGLSEAFF. The CDR3 coding sequence is TGCGCCAGCAGCCTATCGAGGGGGCTGAGTGAAGCTTTCTTT. The chain employs TRBV4-3 and TRBJ1-1; TRBD1 matches 7 bases. With 4 bases clipped from V and 7 bases from J, the junction kept 9 bases outside the gene matches. The germline CDR1 and CDR2 sequences are LGHNA and YSLEER. CDR3 length: 14 residues.